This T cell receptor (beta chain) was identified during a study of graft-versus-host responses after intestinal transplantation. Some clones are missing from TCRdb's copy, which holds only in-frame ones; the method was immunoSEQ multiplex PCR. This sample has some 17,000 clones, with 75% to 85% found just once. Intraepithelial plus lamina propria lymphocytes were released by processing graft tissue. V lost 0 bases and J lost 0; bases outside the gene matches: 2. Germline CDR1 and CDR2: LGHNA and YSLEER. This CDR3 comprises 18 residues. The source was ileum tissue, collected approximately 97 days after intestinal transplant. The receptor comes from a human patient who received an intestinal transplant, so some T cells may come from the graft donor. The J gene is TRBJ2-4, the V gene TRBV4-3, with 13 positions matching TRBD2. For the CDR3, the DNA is TGCGCCAGCAGCCAAGAGACTAGCGGGAGGCTAGCCAAAAACATTCAGTACTTC. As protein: CASSQETSGRLAKNIQYF.